This TCR beta chain was profiled in a study of T cells in Graves' hyperthyroidism and ophthalmopathy. The investigators amplified TCR beta CDR3 regions from RNA transcripts. Initially, a first-round RT-PCR of the TCR CDR3 employed the HTBI primer set. TCRdb re-analysed the multiplex PCR reads in MiXCR, keeping a single row per CDR3 protein. The table has more than 300,000 distinct CDR3 sequences, about 18% seen once. This clonotype was counted a few times. The antigen is not known. The CDR3 runs to 16 residues. Trimming stripped 2 bases from V and 0 bases from J, with 11 bases between. Germline assignment: CDR1 KGHSH and CDR2 LQKENI. Study-wide findings and caveats: Blood also carried most thyroid clonotypes expanded above 0.001.

The study left out patients who had uncontrolled infection, other autoimmune disease, pregnancy or lactation. Sequencing was carried out using blood. The TCR sequence derives from a man between 18 and 35 years old with Graves' ophthalmopathy. The rearrangement uses TRBV18 and TRBJ1-5; no clear D gene. The CDR3 protein is CASSPESGNSNQPQHF. As DNA, the CDR3 is TGTGCCAGCTCACCAGAATCGGGTAATAGCAATCAGCCCCAGCATTTT.